The 29 T cell receptor beta chains given below trace back to one sample, sequenced in a study of CD8 T cells in ankylosing spondylitis. TCRdb re-derived calls from the 5' RACE reads in MiXCR, one entry per CDR3 protein. The data contain some 130,000 distinct CDR3 sequences, approximately 10% of them singletons. The sequenced sample was blood, either unsorted or a sorted T cell fraction (not recorded which). The receptors stem from a female donor with ankylosing spondylitis or in good health (not recorded which).

This clonotype has ten or more counts. V gene TRBV20-1 combines with J gene TRBJ2-6; D is ambiguous. The CDR3 totals 18 residues. V was clipped by 2 bases and J by 0 bases, with 17 bases between them. Germline V gives CDR1 DFQATT, CDR2 SNEGSKA (reference sequence). The CDR3 reads CSARIHPVILSGANVLTF. The CDR3 DNA is TGCAGTGCTAGAATACACCCAGTGATTCTCTCTGGGGCCAACGTCCTGACTTTC.

This clonotype was found many times. This chain links TRBV29-1 with TRBJ1-4; 10 bases agree with TRBD1. CDR1 and CDR2 (germline): SQVTM, ANQGSEA. The CDR3 has 14 residues. The V segment lost 7 bases and the J segment 6 bases; nucleotides outside the gene matches: 8. The DNA of the CDR3 is TGCAGCGCACGGAGGGGGACAGGGGATGAAAAACTGTTTTTT. It translates to CSARRGTGDEKLFF.

This clonotype was observed at least ten times. The J gene is TRBJ2-3, the V gene TRBV11-3; D unresolved. Trimming removed 2 bases at V and 2 bases at J, with 8 bases between. Germline assignment: CDR1 SGHNT and CDR2 YENEEA. This CDR3 is built from 14 residues. The CDR3 DNA follows: TGTGCCAGCAGCTTAAACTTAAACACAGATACGCAGTATTTT. Amino acids: CASSLNLNTDTQYF. Variable domain in full (rest from reference TRBV11-3 and TRBJ2-3): EAGVVQSPRYKIIEKKQPVAFWCNPISGHNTLYWYLQNLGQGPELLIRYENEEAVDDSQLPKDRFSAERLKGVDSTLKIQPAELGDSAVYLCASSLNLNTDTQYFGPGTRLTVL.

This clonotype was recorded at least ten times. The chain is built from TRBV5-1 and TRBJ1-3; D gene unclear. The V and J ends lost 3 bases and 2 bases respectively, with 0 bases between them. Germline loops: CDR1 SGHRS, CDR2 YFSETQ. The CDR3 totals 11 residues. CDR3 sequence (DNA): TGCGCCAGCAGCTCTGGAAACACCATATATTTT. Residues: CASSSGNTIYF.

This clonotype was counted many times. The gene calls are TRBV5-1 and TRBJ2-5, with D maybe TRBD2 (6 bases). The CDR3 is made up of 14 amino acids. V lost 0 bases and J 1 base, leaving 7 bases between the germline ends. Germline assignment: CDR1 SGHRS and CDR2 YFSETQ. Here the CDR3 reads CASSLGDFQETQYF. The CDR3 DNA is TGCGCCAGCAGCTTGGGGGACTTCCAAGAGACCCAGTACTTC.

This clonotype was detected many times. This rearrangement joins TRBV29-1 to TRBJ2-7; no reliable D call. The CDR3 totals 10 residues. V was clipped by 4 bases and J by 5 bases, with 6 bases between them. CDR1 and CDR2 from the germline V gene are SQVTM and ANQGSEA. In DNA form, the CDR3 reads TGCAGCGTTGGAAGGAACGAGCAGTACTTC. Translated, it gives CSVGRNEQYF.

The CDR3 DNA reads as TGTGCCAGCAGCGGCGGGACACCATACTCCTACGAGCAGTACTTC. Translating gives CASSGGTPYSYEQYF. V is TRBV11-2 and J is TRBJ2-7; D is perhaps TRBD1 or TRBD2 (6 bases each). The length of the CDR3 is 15 residues. Germline V CDR1 and CDR2: SGHAT, FQNNGV. The ends were cut back, 5 bases at V and 0 bases at J, with 14 bases in the middle.

About this clonotype itself: A much more abundant neighbour one base away suggests this may be a read error. No DNA is shown, since the ends of the CDR3 on it are uncertain; the CDR3 is the one TCRdb lists. The V gene is TRBV2, the J gene TRBJ1-2; the table gives TRBD1 as D, unverified against the DNA. The CDR3 is 15 residues long, ends included. Germline assignment: CDR1 SNHLY and CDR2 FYNNEI. CDR3: CASSEVAGGNYGYAF.

The V gene is TRBV5-5, the J gene TRBJ2-7; D gene ambiguous. CDR3 length equals 14 residues. Germline CDR1 and CDR2: SGHKS and YYEKEE (reference sequence). V gave up 0 bases and J gave up 0 bases, with 7 bases separating them. The CDR3 DNA reads as TGTGCCAGCAGCTTGGAGACACACTCCTACGAGCAGTACTTC. Translated, it gives CASSLETHSYEQYF.

This clonotype was recorded at least ten times. The chain employs TRBV27 and TRBJ1-1, with D uncertain. CDR3 length: 16 residues. CDR1 is MNHEY and CDR2 is SMNVEV in the germline V gene (reference sequence). Trimming removed 5 bases at V and 0 bases at J, with 16 bases between. The CDR3 is CASSPYRPFVNTEAFF. Here the CDR3 DNA reads TGTGCCAGCAGTCCCTACCGCCCGTTTGTGAACACTGAAGCTTTCTTT.

In this sample, this clonotype turned up a few times. The rearrangement joins TRBV7-6 to TRBJ1-1, with D possibly TRBD1 on 5 matching bases. The CDR3 is 14 amino acids. CDR1 SGHVS and CDR2 FNYEAQ come from the germline V gene. Trimming left V 5 bases short and J 0 bases short, with 10 bases between. This chain's CDR3 is CASSLWGVNTEAFF. The CDR3 coding sequence is TGTGCCAGCAGCCTCTGGGGGGTGAACACTGAAGCTTTCTTT.

This clonotype was counted many times. This sequence joins TRBV10-3 and TRBJ1-6; D call uncertain. There are 13 residues in the CDR3. Trimming left V 11 bases short and J 0 bases short, with 8 bases between. The germline V gene encodes CDR1 ENHRY and CDR2 SYGVKD. CDR3 coding DNA: TGTGCCGTCCGTAGCTCCTATAATTCACCCCTCCACTTT. This translates into CAVRSSYNSPLHF.

V is TRBV5-1 and J is TRBJ1-4; the match to TRBD1 covers 7 bases. Germline V lookup: CDR1 SGHRS, CDR2 YFSETQ. The CDR3 length is 13 residues. Losses at the gene ends were 6 bases for V and 7 bases for J; bases not matched to a gene: 6. The CDR3 loop reads CASNRDSGEKLFF. The CDR3, as DNA: TGCGCCAGCAACCGGGACAGTGGTGAAAAACTGTTTTTT.

This clonotype was counted at least ten times. The chain is built from TRBV5-5 and TRBJ1-5, with 8 bases aligning to TRBD1. J was trimmed by 6 bases and V by 0 bases; bases with no gene match: 11. The CDR3 covers 17 residues. The germline V gene encodes CDR1 SGHKS and CDR2 YYEKEE (reference sequence). The CDR3 loop reads CASSLGPRPDRGQPQHF. The CDR3 bases are TGTGCCAGCAGCTTGGGGCCAAGGCCCGACAGGGGTCAGCCCCAGCATTTT.

In its sample, this clonotype was seen many times. The rearrangement links TRBV10-3 to TRBJ1-2; tentative D call: TRBD1 (5 bases). Trimming took 10 bases from V and 7 from J, leaving 13 bases between them. The CDR3 has 11 amino acids. The germline CDR1 and CDR2 sequences are ENHRY and SYGVKD. CDR3 loop: CATYRTGGYTF. DNA for the CDR3: TGTGCCACATACAGGACTGGTGGCTACACCTTC.

The chain joins TRBV29-1 to TRBJ2-1; TRBD2 matches at 14 bases. The CDR3 has 16 amino acids. The V gene's germline CDR1 is SQVTM and CDR2 ANQGSEA. V was pared by 7 bases and J by 10 bases, with 15 bases of the junction left unmatched. The DNA for the CDR3 is TGCAGCGCCATCACCGGGACTAGCGGGAGAGGGAGGGAGCAGTTCTTC. Its translation is CSAITGTSGRGREQFF.

This clonotype was seen at least ten times. The V and J genes are TRBV5-1 and TRBJ1-2; 7 bases line up with TRBD1. This CDR3 contains 15 residues. Germline V gives CDR1 SGHRS, CDR2 YFSETQ. V trimming: 0 bases; J trimming: 8 bases; junction bases outside the gene matches: 10. CDR3 amino acids: CASSLGQGEGYGYTF. CDR3 in DNA: TGCGCCAGCAGCTTGGGACAGGGTGAAGGCTACGGCTACACCTTC.

V gene TRBV7-9 combines with J gene TRBJ2-7; no clear D. Trimming left V 1 base short and J 0 bases short, with 10 bases between. Germline loops: CDR1 SEHNR, CDR2 FQNEAQ (reference sequence). The CDR3 runs 15 residues. The CDR3 DNA follows: TGTGCCAGCAGCTTAGGGTCTTTGGGCTCCTACGAGCAGTACTTC. It encodes CASSLGSLGSYEQYF.

In its sample, this clonotype was seen many times. The chain carries TRBV12-3 or TRBV12-4 and TRBJ1-2, with unresolved D. Trimming took 5 bases from V and 4 from J, leaving 8 bases between them. The CDR3 is made up of 12 amino acids. CDR3 region: CASSRRTYGYTF. For the CDR3, the DNA is TGTGCCAGCAGTCGTCGGACCTATGGCTACACCTTC.

This clonotype occurred many times. The chain links TRBV14 to TRBJ1-1; no reliable D call. V was clipped by 4 bases and J by 1 base, with 13 bases between them. Looked up from germline, CDR1 is SGHDN and CDR2 is FVKESK. CDR3 length: 15 amino acids. DNA of the CDR3: TGTGCCAGCAGCCTATCACTCTACACGAACACTGAAGCTTTCTTT. As protein: CASSLSLYTNTEAFF.

The chain joins TRBV5-4 to TRBJ2-2, with no clear D. CDR1 and CDR2 (germline): SGHNT, YYREEE (reference sequence). V was clipped by 0 bases and J by 1 base, with 10 bases between them. The CDR3 contains 16 residues. The CDR3 protein is CASSLGANVNTGELFF. CDR3 DNA: TGTGCCAGCAGCTTGGGGGCTAACGTGAACACCGGGGAGCTGTTTTTT.

This clonotype showed up many times. The J gene is TRBJ1-1, the V gene TRBV12-3 or TRBV12-4; D is uncertain. V lost 7 bases to trimming and J lost 1 base, with 10 bases between them. This CDR3 region has 13 residues. CDR3 region: CASTPVGNTEAFF. The CDR3 DNA reads as TGTGCCAGCACTCCTGTTGGGAACACTGAAGCTTTCTTT.

The J gene is TRBJ1-2, the V gene TRBV5-1; 7 nucleotides match TRBD1. CDR1 and CDR2 (germline): SGHRS, YFSETQ. The CDR3 contains 17 residues. Trimming cost V 6 bases and J 1 base; bases outside gene matches: 15. In nucleotides, the CDR3 is TGCGCCAGCAAAGTTGAACAGGGGTTGACTTATAACTATGGCTACACCTTC. This gives the protein CASKVEQGLTYNYGYTF.

This clonotype appeared a few times. The DNA for the CDR3 is TGCGCCAGCAGCTTGGTCGGGACACAAAACACTGAAGCTTTCTTT. Translating gives CASSLVGTQNTEAFF. This chain links TRBV5-1 with TRBJ1-1; tentatively, D is TRBD1 (6 bases). Trimming left V 0 bases short and J 2 bases short, with 11 bases between. This CDR3 region has 15 residues. Germline CDR1 SGHRS, CDR2 YFSETQ.

This clonotype was seen many times. V usage is TRBV2 and J usage is TRBJ2-1, with 7 bases that match TRBD2. Germline trimming cut 6 bases from V and 2 bases from J; bases unmatched to any gene: 7. Germline V gene data show CDR1 as SNHLY and CDR2 as FYNNEI. The CDR3 length is 15 residues. For the CDR3, the DNA is TGTGCCAGCAGGCCGGCGGGAGAGACCTACAATGAGCAGTTCTTC. It encodes CASRPAGETYNEQFF.

This clonotype came up a few times. The junction departs from the called germline gene at one end, perhaps through a read error. This chain links TRBV5-5 with TRBJ1-1; D call uncertain. This CDR3 spans 12 amino acids. CDR1 and CDR2 from the germline V gene are SGHKS and YYEKEE (reference sequence). CDR3 protein: CASNLPGTEAFF. DNA for the CDR3: TGTGCCAGCAACTTGCCCGGCACTGAAGCTTTCTTT.

This clonotype came up many times. J is TRBJ1-2 and V is TRBV7-2, with 10 nucleotides matching TRBD1. This CDR3 is 16 amino acids long. CDR1 is SGHTA, CDR2 FQGNSA, per germline. Trimming at V came to 1 base and at J to 1 base, leaving 3 bases not matched to a gene. Written as DNA, the CDR3 is TGTGCCAGCAGCTTAGTTGGACAGGGGGTTAACTATGGCTACACCTTC. Translating gives CASSLVGQGVNYGYTF.

Many counts were recorded for this clonotype. DNA for the CDR3: TGTGCCAGCAGTGAATGGGGGTCGGGACAGGCAATATCTGAAGCTTTCTTT. Translating it yields CASSEWGSGQAISEAFF. The rearrangement joins TRBV6-1 to TRBJ1-1; 8 bases fit TRBD1. With 2 bases clipped from V and 6 bases from J, the junction kept 14 bases outside the gene matches. Germline-derived CDR1 and CDR2 are MNHNS and SASEGT. The CDR3 consists of 17 residues.

This clonotype was found many times. V and J are TRBV28 and TRBJ2-2; D gene unclear. The V and J ends lost 5 bases and 3 bases respectively, with 7 bases between them. CDR3 length: 13 amino acids. CDR1 is MDHEN and CDR2 is SYDVKM in the germline V gene. The CDR3 region has the DNA TGTGCCAGCAGTAAGTTGGACACCGGGGAGCTGTTTTTT. Encoded protein: CASSKLDTGELFF. The full variable domain, its missing parts supplied by reference TRBV28 and TRBJ2-2, is DVKVTQSSRYLVKRTGEKVFLECVQDMDHENMFWYRQDPGLGLRLIYFSYDVKMKEKGDIPEGYSVSREKKERFSLILESASTNQTSMYLCASSKLDTGELFFGEGSRLTVL.